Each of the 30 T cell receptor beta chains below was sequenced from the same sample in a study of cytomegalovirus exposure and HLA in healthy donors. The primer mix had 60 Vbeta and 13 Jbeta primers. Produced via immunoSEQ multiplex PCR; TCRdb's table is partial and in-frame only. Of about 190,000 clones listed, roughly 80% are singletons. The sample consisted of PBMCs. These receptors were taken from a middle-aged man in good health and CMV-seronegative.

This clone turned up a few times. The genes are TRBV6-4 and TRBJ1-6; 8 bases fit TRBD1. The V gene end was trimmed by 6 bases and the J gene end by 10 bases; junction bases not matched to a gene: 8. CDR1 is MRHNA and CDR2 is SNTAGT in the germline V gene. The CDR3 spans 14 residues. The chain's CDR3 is CASSPRGLSSPLHF. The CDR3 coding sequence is TGTGCCAGCAGCCCCAGGGGGCTCTCCTCACCCCTCCACTTT.

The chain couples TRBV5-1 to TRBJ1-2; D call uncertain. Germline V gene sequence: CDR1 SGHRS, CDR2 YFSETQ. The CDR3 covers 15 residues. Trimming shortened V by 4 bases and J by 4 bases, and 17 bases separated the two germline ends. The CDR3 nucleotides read TGCGCCAGCAGCAATCCGGCGATAACGGGCTATGGCTACACCTTC. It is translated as CASSNPAITGYGYTF.

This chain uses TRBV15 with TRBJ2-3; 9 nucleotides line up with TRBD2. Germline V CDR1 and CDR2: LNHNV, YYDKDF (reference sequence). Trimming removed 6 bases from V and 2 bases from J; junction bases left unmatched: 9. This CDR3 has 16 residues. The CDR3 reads CATRAPSGDPTDTQYF. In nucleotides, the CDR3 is TGTGCCACCAGGGCCCCTAGCGGGGACCCCACAGATACGCAGTATTTT.

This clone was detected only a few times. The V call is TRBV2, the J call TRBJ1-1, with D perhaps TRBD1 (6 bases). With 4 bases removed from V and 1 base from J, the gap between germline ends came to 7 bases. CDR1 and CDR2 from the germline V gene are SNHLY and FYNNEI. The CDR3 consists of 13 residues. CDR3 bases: TGTGCCAGCAGTGGGGGGCCGAACACTGAAGCTTTCTTT. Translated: CASSGGPNTEAFF.

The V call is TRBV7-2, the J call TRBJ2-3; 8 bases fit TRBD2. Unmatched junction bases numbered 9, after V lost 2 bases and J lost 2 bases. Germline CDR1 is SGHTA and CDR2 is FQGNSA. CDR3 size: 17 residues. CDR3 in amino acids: CASSLSGTRFFTDTQYF. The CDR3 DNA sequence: TGTGCCAGCAGCTTATCCGGGACTAGGTTTTTCACAGATACGCAGTATTTT.

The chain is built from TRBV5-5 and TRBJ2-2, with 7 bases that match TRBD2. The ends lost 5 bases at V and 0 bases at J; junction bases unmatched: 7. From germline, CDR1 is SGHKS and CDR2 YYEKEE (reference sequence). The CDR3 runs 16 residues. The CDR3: CASRRAGVTNTGELFF. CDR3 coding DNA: TGTGCCAGCAGGAGGGCGGGGGTTACGAACACCGGGGAGCTGTTTTTT.

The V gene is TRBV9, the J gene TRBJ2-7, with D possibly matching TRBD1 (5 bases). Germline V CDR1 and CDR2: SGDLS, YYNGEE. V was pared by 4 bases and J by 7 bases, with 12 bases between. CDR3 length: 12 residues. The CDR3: CASSRTGREQYF. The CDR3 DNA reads TGTGCCAGCAGCCGCACAGGTAGAGAGCAGTACTTC.

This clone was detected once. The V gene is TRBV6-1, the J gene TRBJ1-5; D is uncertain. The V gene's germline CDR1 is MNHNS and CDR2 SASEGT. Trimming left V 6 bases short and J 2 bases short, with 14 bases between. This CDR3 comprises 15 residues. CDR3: CASSPAGSRNQPQHF. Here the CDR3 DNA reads TGTGCCAGCAGCCCCGCGGGGAGTCGCAATCAGCCCCAGCATTTT.

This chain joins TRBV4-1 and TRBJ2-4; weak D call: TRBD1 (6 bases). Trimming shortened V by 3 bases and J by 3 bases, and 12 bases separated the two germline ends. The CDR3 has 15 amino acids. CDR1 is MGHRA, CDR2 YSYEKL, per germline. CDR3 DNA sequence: TGCGCCAGCAGCCAGGGGGCCGGAGGCAAAAACATTCAGTACTTC. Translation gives CASSQGAGGKNIQYF.

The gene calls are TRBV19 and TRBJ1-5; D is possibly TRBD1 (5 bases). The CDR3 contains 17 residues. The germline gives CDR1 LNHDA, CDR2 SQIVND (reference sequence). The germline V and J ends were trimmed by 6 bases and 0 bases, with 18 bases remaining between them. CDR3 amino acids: CASREGIRATSNQPQHF. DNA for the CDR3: TGTGCCAGTAGGGAGGGGATCAGGGCCACTAGCAATCAGCCCCAGCATTTT.

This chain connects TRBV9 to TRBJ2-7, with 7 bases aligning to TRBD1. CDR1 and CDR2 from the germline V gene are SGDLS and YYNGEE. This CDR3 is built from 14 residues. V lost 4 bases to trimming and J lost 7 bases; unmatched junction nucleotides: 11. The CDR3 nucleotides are TGTGCCAGCAGCTCCCGGGACAGTACTATGGAGCAGTACTTC. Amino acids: CASSSRDSTMEQYF.

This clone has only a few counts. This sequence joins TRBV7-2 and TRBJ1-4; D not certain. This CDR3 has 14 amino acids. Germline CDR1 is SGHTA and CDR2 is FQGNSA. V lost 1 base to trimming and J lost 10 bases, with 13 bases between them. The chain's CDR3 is CASSLGPTSVKLFF. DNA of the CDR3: TGTGCCAGCAGCTTAGGGCCGACTTCCGTAAAACTGTTTTTT.

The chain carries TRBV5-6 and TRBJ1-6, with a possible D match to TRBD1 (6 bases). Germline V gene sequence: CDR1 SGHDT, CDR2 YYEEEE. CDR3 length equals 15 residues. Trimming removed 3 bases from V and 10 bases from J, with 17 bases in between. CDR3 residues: CASSSVAQGVSPLHF. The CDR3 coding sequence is TGTGCCAGCAGCTCGGTGGCACAGGGAGTGTCACCCCTCCACTTT.

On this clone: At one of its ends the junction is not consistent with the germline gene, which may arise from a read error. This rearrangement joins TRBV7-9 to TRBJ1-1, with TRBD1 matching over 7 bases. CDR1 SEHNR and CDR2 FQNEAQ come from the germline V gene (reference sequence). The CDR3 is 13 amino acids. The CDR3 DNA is TGTGCCAGCAGCCGACAGGGCGACACTGAAGTTTTCTTT. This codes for CASSRQGDTEVFF.

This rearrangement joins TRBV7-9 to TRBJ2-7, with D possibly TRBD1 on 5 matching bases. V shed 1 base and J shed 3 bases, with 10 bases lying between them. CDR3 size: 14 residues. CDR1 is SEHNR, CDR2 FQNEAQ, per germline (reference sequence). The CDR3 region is CASSLEAGLYEQYF. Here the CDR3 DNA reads TGTGCCAGCAGCTTAGAGGCAGGGCTCTACGAGCAGTACTTC.

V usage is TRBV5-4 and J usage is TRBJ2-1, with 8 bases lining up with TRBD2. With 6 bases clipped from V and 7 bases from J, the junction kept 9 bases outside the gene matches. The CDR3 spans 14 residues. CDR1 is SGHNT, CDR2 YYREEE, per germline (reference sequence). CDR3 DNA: TGTGCCAGCACCAATCGGGGGGGTGTAAATGAGCAGTTCTTC. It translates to CASTNRGGVNEQFF.

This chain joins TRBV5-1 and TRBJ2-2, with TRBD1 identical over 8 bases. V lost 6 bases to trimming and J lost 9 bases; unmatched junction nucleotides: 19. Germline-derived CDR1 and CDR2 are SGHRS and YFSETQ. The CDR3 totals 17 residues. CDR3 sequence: CASTYPTPGQGNRELFF. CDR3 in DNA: TGCGCCAGCACATATCCGACCCCTGGACAGGGAAACAGGGAGCTGTTTTTT.

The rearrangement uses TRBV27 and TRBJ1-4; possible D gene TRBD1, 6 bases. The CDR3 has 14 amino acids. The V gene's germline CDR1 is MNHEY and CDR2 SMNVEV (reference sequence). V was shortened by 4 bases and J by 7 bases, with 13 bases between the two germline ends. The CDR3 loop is CASSSGAGAEKLFF. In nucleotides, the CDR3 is TGTGCCAGCAGTTCAGGGGCGGGCGCTGAAAAACTGTTTTTT.

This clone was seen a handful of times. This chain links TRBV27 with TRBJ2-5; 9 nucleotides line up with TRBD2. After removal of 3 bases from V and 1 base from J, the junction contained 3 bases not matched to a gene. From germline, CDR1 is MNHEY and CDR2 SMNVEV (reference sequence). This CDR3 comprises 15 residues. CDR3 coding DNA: TGTGCCAGCAGTTTGGGCGGGGGGGCCCAAGAGACCCAGTACTTC. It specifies CASSLGGGAQETQYF.

CDR3 nucleotide sequence: TGTGCCAGCAGCTTGCAGGGAGAGACCCAGTACTTC. This encodes CASSLQGETQYF. The chain joins TRBV5-8 to TRBJ2-5; possible D gene TRBD1, 5 bases. Trimming left V 1 base short and J 4 bases short, with 5 bases between. Germline V gives CDR1 SGHTS, CDR2 YDEGEE. The CDR3 sequence is 12 residues long. The entire variable domain, with the rest obtained from reference TRBV5-8 and TRBJ2-5, is as follows: EAGVTQSPTHLIKTRGQQATLRCSPISGHTSVYWYQQALGLGLQFLLWYDEGEERNRGNFPPRFSGRQFPNYSSELNVNALELEDSALYLCASSLQGETQYFGPGTRLLVL.

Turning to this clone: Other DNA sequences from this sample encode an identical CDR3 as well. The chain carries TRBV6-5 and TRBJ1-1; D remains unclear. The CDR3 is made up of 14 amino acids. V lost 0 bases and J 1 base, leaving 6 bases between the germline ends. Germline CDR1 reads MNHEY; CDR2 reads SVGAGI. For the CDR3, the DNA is TGTGCCAGCAGTTACTCCCCCAGGAACACTGAAGCTTTCTTT. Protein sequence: CASSYSPRNTEAFF.

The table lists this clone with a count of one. CDR3 protein: CASSYGSNTQYF. In DNA, the CDR3 is TGTGCCAGCAGTTACGGCTCGAATACGCAGTATTTT. The chain employs TRBV6-5 and TRBJ2-3; D call uncertain. The germline V gene encodes CDR1 MNHEY and CDR2 SVGAGI. Trimming cost V 2 bases and J 7 bases, with 7 bases left between them. This CDR3 contains 12 residues.

CDR3 DNA: TGTGCCAGCAGCCAAATCTCCGGAGATACGCAGTATTTT. Its translation is CASSQISGDTQYF. The V call is TRBV7-3, the J call TRBJ2-3; D remains unclear. The CDR3 contains 13 residues. Germline values: CDR1 SGHTA, CDR2 FQGTGA. Trimming took 5 bases from V and 5 from J, leaving 11 bases between them.

The CDR3 region has the DNA TGTGCCAGCAGCCCGACTAGATTTGGCGATGAGCAGTTCTTC. It codes for CASSPTRFGDEQFF. The rearrangement links TRBV7-9 to TRBJ2-1, with a possible D match to TRBD2 (6 bases). The length of the CDR3 is 14 residues. CDR1 and CDR2 (germline): SEHNR, FQNEAQ (reference sequence). Deletions cut 5 bases from V and 8 bases from J, with 16 bases between.

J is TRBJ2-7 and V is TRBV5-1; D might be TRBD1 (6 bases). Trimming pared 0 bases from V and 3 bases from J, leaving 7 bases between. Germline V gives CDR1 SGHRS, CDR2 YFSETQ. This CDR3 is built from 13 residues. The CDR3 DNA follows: TGCGCCAGCAGCTTGGGGACAGACTACGAGCAGTACTTC. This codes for CASSLGTDYEQYF. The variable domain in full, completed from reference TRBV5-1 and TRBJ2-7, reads KAGVTQTPRYLIKTRGQQVTLSCSPISGHRSVSWYQQTPGQGLQFLFEYFSETQRNKGNFPGRFSGRQFSNSRSEMNVSTLELGDSALYLCASSLGTDYEQYFGPGTRLTVT.

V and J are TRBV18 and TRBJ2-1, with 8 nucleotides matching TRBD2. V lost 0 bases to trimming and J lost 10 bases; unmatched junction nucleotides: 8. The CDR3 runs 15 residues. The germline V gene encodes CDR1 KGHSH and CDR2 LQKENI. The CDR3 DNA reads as TGTGCCAGCTCACCACCGGGAGCGGGGGTGGGAGAGCAGTTCTTC. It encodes CASSPPGAGVGEQFF.

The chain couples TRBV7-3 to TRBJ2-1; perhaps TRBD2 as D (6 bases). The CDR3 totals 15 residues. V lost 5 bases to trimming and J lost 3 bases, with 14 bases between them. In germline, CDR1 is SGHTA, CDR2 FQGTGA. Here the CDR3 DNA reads TGTGCCAGCAGCCCCTCGACTAGAAGCTACAATGAGCAGTTCTTC. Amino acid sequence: CASSPSTRSYNEQFF.

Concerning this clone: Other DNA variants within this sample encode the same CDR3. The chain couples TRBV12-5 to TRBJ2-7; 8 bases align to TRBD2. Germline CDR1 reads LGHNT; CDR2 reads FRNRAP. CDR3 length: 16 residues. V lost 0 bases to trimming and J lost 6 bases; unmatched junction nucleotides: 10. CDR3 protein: CASGLVVTSGGLEQYF. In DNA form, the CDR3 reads TGTGCTAGTGGTTTGGTAGTTACCAGCGGGGGACTCGAGCAGTACTTC.

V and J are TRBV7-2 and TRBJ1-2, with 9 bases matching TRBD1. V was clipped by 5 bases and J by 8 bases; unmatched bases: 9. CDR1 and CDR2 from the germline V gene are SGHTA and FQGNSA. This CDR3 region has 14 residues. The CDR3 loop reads CASSPLGTGIGYTF. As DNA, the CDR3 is TGTGCCAGCAGCCCACTCGGGACAGGGATAGGCTACACCTTC.

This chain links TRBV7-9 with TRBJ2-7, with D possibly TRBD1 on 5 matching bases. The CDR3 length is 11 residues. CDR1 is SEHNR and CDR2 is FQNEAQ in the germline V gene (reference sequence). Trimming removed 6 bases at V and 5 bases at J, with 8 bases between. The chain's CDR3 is CASRAGHEQYF. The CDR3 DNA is TGTGCCAGCAGGGCAGGGCACGAGCAGTACTTC.